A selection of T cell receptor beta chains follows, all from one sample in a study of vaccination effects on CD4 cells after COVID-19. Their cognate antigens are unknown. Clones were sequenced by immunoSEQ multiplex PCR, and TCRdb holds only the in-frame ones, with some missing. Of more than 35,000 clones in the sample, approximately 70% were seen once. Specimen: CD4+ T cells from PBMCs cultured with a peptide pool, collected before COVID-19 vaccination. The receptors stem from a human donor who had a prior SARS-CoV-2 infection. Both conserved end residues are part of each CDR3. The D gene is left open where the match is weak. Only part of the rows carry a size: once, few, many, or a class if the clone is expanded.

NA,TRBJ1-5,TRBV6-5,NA,CASSSGPRQNQHF,TGTGCCAGCAGCTCCGGCCCGCGACAGAACCAGCATTTT
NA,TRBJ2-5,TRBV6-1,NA,CASSEVDGLPEETQYF,TGTGCCAGCAGTGAAGTCGACGGACTTCCAGAAGAGACCCAGTACTTC
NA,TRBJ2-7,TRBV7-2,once,CASSLDLRTVSYEQYF,TGTGCCAGCAGCTTAGACCTCAGGACGGTCTCCTACGAGCAGTACTTC
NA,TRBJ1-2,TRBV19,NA,CASSILAGVFNYGYTF,TGTGCCAGTAGTATTTTAGCAGGGGTTTTTAACTATGGCTACACCTTC
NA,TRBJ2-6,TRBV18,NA,CASSATGGSGANVLTF,TGTGCCAGCTCGGCGACGGGTGGCTCTGGGGCCAACGTCCTGACTTTC
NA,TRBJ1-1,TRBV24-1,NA,CATSAGGNLNTEAFF,TGTGCCACCAGTGCCGGGGGGAACCTGAACACTGAAGCTTTCTTT
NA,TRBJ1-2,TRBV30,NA,CAWNTVPNYGYTF,TGTGCCTGGAATACAGTTCCTAACTATGGCTACACCTTC
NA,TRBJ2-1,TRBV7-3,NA,CASSPGPSSYNEQFF,TGTGCCAGCAGCCCCGGACCAAGCTCCTACAATGAGCAGTTCTTC
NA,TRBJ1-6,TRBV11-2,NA,CASSGRGQSYSPLHF,TGTGCCAGCAGCGGCCGCGGACAGTCCTATTCACCCCTCCACTTT
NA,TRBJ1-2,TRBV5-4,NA,CASSALGAASYGYTF,TGTGCCAGCAGTGCCCTTGGAGCGGCTAGCTATGGCTACACCTTC
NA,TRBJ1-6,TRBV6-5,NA,CASSRTEINSPLHF,TGTGCCAGCAGCCGTACAGAGATTAATTCACCCCTCCACTTT
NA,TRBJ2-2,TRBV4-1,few,CASSQGGTGELFF,TGCGCCAGCAGCCAAGGGGGCACCGGGGAGCTGTTTTTT
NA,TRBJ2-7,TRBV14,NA,CASSREGVFRYEQYF,TGTGCCAGCAGCCGGGAGGGGGTATTCCGTTACGAGCAGTACTTC
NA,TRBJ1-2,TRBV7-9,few,CASSRWGGENYGYTF,TGTGCCAGCAGCCGATGGGGTGGGGAAAACTATGGCTACACCTTC
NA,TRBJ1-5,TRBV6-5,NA,CASSGTPSFNQPQHF,TGTGCCAGCAGCGGGACACCTTCTTTCAATCAGCCCCAGCATTTT
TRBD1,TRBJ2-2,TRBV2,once,CASSGRDRGGTGELFF,TGTGCCAGCAGTGGGCGAGACAGGGGAGGTACCGGGGAGCTGTTTTTT
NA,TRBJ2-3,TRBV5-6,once,CASRPYSTDTQYF,TGTGCCAGCAGACCATATAGCACAGATACGCAGTATTTT
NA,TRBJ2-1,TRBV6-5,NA,CASIQRGEWFF,TGTGCCAGCATCCAGAGGGGGGAATGGTTCTTC
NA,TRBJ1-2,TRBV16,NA,CASSQSTANYGYTF,TGTGCCAGCAGCCAATCAACAGCTAACTATGGCTACACCTTC
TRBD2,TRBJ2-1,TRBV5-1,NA,CASSVGLAGGAYNEQFF,TGCGCCAGCAGCGTGGGACTAGCGGGGGGGGCCTACAATGAGCAGTTCTTC
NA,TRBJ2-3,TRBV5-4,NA,CAFQTASTDTQYF,TGTGCCTTTCAGACAGCCAGCACAGATACGCAGTATTTT
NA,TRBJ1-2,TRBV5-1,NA,CASSYPGTRRDGYTF,TGCGCCAGCAGCTACCCGGGGACCCGGCGAGATGGCTACACCTTC
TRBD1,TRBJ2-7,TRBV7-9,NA,CASSLGGTVGIYEQYF,TGTGCCAGCAGCTTAGGAGGGACAGTGGGGATCTACGAGCAGTACTTC
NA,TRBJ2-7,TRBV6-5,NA,CASSISLREQYF,TGTGCCAGCAGTATAAGTCTGCGGGAGCAGTACTTC
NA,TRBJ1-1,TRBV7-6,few,CASSSIMNTEAFF,TGTGCCAGCAGTTCGATTATGAACACTGAAGCTTTCTTT
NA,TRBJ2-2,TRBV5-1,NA,CASSLSTSKAGELFF,TGCGCCAGCAGCTTGTCGACTAGTAAGGCCGGGGAGCTGTTTTTT
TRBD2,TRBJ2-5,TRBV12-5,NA,CASGDYWAGGTQETQYF,TGTGCTAGTGGTGACTACTGGGCGGGAGGGACACAAGAGACCCAGTACTTC
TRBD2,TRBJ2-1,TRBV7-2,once,CASSSGTSRSQEQFF,TGTGCCAGCAGCTCCGGGACTAGTAGGTCGCAGGAGCAGTTCTTC
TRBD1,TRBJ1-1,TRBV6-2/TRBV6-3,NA,CASSYRWTGSGTEAFF,TGTGCCAGCAGTTACCGTTGGACAGGGTCAGGCACTGAAGCTTTCTTT
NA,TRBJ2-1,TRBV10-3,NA,CAIRSAAEAYNEQFF,TGTGCCATCAGATCCGCTGCGGAGGCCTACAATGAGCAGTTCTTC
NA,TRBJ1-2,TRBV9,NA,CASSVTFTDTGGYTF,TGTGCCAGCAGCGTAACGTTCACGGACACGGGTGGCTACACCTTC
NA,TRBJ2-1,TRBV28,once,CASSAPGTAGFNEQFF,TGTGCCAGCAGTGCCCCCGGGACAGCGGGTTTCAATGAGCAGTTCTTC
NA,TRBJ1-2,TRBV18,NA,CASSPGQGKNYGYTF,TGTGCCAGCTCACCTGGGCAGGGGAAAAACTATGGCTACACCTTC
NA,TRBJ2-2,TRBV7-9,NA,CASSQGPTGELFF,TGTGCCAGCAGCCAGGGGCCCACCGGGGAGCTGTTTTTT
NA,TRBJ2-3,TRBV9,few,CASSVGSTDTQYF,TGTGCCAGCAGCGTAGGAAGCACAGATACGCAGTATTTT
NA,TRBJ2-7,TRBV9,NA,CASSVAGQGREQYF,TGTGCCAGCAGCGTTGCTGGCCAAGGTCGCGAGCAGTACTTC
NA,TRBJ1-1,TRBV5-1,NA,CASSLAPQPNTEAFF,TGCGCCAGCAGCTTGGCCCCACAACCGAACACTGAAGCTTTCTTT
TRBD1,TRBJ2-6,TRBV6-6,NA,CASSPRTGRLSGANVLTF,TGTGCCAGCAGTCCAAGGACAGGGCGCCTCTCTGGGGCCAACGTCCTGACTTTC
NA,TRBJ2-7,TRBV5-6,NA,CASSRRGSYEQYF,TGTGCCAGCAGCCGAAGGGGCTCCTACGAGCAGTACTTC
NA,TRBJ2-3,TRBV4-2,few,CASSQEAGRLTDTQYF,TGTGCCAGCAGCCAAGAGGCAGGTCGGCTCACAGATACGCAGTATTTT
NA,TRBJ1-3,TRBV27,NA,CASRRVGSGNTIYF,TGTGCCAGCAGACGAGTCGGCTCTGGAAACACCATATATTTT
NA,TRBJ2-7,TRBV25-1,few,CASSGSSSYEQYF,TGTGCCAGTTCAGGGTCGTCTTCCTACGAGCAGTACTTC
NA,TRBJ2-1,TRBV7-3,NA,CASSLTSRWYNEQFF,TGTGCCAGCAGCTTAACCTCCCGATGGTACAATGAGCAGTTCTTC
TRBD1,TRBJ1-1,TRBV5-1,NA,CASSWGTGDRGYGEAFF,TGCGCCAGCAGCTGGGGGACCGGGGACAGGGGATATGGTGAAGCTTTCTTT
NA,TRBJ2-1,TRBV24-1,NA,CATSDPYNEQFF,TGTGCCACCAGTGACCCTTACAATGAGCAGTTCTTC
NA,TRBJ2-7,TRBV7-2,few,CASSPRPVYEQYF,TGTGCCAGCAGCCCCCGACCGGTGTATGAGCAGTACTTC
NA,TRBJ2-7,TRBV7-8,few,CASSLVATSRGEQYF,TGTGCCAGCAGCTTAGTAGCGACATCGAGGGGCGAGCAGTACTTC
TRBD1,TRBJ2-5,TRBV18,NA,CASSQGQGWSETQYF,TGTGCCAGCTCACAGGGACAGGGGTGGTCAGAGACCCAGTACTTC